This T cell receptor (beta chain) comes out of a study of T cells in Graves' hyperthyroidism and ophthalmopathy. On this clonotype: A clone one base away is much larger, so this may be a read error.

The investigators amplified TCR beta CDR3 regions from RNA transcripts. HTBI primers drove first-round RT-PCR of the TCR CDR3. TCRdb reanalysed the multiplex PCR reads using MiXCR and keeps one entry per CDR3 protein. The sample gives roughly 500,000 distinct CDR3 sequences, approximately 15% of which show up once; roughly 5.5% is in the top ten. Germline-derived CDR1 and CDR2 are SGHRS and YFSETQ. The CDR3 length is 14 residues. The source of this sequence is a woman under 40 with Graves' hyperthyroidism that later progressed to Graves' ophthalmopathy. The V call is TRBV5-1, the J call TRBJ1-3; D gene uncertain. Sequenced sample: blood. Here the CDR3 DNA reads TGCGCCAGCAGCTATACTGCCGAGGGAACCACCATATATTTT. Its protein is CASSYTAEGTTIYF.